A single sample is the source of the 28 T cell receptor beta chains below, sequenced in a study of blood T cell repertoires in COVID-19. Using immunoSEQ multiplex PCR, the repertoire was profiled, and TCRdb retains in-frame clones only, with some absent. This table holds 350,000 to 450,000 clones, around 87% found once. Specimen: PBMCs or T cells enriched from blood (not recorded which). These receptors were obtained from a man aged 40-55 years in a cohort exposed to, infected with or recovered from COVID-19 (not recorded which).

The V gene is TRBV19, the J gene TRBJ1-1, with 7 positions matching TRBD1. The CDR3 loop spans 15 amino acids. Germline V gene sequence: CDR1 LNHDA, CDR2 SQIVND (reference sequence). Losses at the gene ends were 1 base for V and 5 bases for J; bases not matched to a gene: 7. The CDR3, as DNA: TGTGCCAGTAGTATAGCCCCGACAGGGAGGACTGAAGCTTTCTTT. It encodes CASSIAPTGRTEAFF.

This chain links TRBV11-3 with TRBJ2-3; D ambiguous. The CDR3 loop spans 11 amino acids. The germline V and J ends were trimmed by 5 bases and 3 bases, with 3 bases remaining between them. Germline CDR1 SGHNT, CDR2 YENEEA. The CDR3 bases are TGTGCCAGCAGCGCGACAGATACGCAGTATTTT. It is translated as CASSATDTQYF.

This chain joins TRBV25-1 and TRBJ2-7; 11 bases fit TRBD2. CDR1 MGHDK and CDR2 SYGVNS come from the germline V gene. The CDR3 spans 15 residues. V lost 1 base to trimming and J lost 4 bases; unmatched junction nucleotides: 3. DNA for the CDR3: TGTGCCAGCAGTGAATCTCTAGCGGGAGGATACGAGCAGTACTTC. This sequence encodes CASSESLAGGYEQYF.

This chain connects TRBV19 to TRBJ2-5, with TRBD1 as a possible D gene (6 bases). The CDR3 runs to 13 residues. CDR1 and CDR2 (germline): LNHDA, SQIVND (reference sequence). Between the trimmed V and J ends, which lost 7 bases and 5 bases, there was a span of 14 bases. Here the CDR3 DNA reads TGTGCCAGTAATACAGGGCGGTGGGAGACCCAGTACTTC. Translating it yields CASNTGRWETQYF.

This clone was detected once. V gene TRBV27 combines with J gene TRBJ1-1; unclear D gene. This CDR3 has 14 amino acids. CDR1 is MNHEY and CDR2 is SMNVEV in the germline V gene (reference sequence). V was cut by 2 bases and J by 1 base, with 8 bases left in between. The CDR3 DNA follows: TGTGCCAGCAGTTTACTGAGCTGGAACACTGAAGCTTTCTTT. This translates into CASSLLSWNTEAFF.

This chain uses TRBV15 with TRBJ1-3, with D maybe TRBD1 (6 bases). Trimming stripped 2 bases from V and 0 bases from J, with 17 bases between. This CDR3 is built from 18 residues. Germline V CDR1 and CDR2: LNHNV, YYDKDF (reference sequence). This chain's CDR3 is CATSRHGQSMASGNTIYF. CDR3 sequence (DNA): TGTGCCACCAGCAGACACGGACAGTCGATGGCCTCTGGAAACACCATATATTTT.

This clone was seen just once. This rearrangement joins TRBV6-6 to TRBJ2-7, with 9 bases fitting TRBD1. Germline V gene data show CDR1 as MNHNY and CDR2 as SVGAGI (reference sequence). Unmatched junction bases numbered 5, after V lost 5 bases and J lost 6 bases. The CDR3 runs to 13 residues. Here the CDR3 reads CASSGTGPFEQYF. The CDR3 nucleotides read TGTGCCAGCAGTGGGACAGGGCCTTTCGAGCAGTACTTC.

This clone was recorded only once. The chain employs TRBV13 and TRBJ2-2, with D hard to call. Between the trimmed V and J ends, which lost 3 bases and 1 base, there was a span of 6 bases. The V gene's germline CDR1 is PRHDT and CDR2 FYEKMQ (reference sequence). This CDR3 comprises 14 residues. In nucleotides, the CDR3 is TGTGCCAGCAGCTTGAGGCAGAACACCGGGGAGCTGTTTTTT. The encoded protein is CASSLRQNTGELFF.

The J gene is TRBJ1-6, the V gene TRBV3-1 (or the pseudogene TRBV3-2); 11 positions agree with TRBD1. The germline CDR1 and CDR2 sequences are LGHDT and YNNKEL (reference sequence). The V gene end was trimmed by 1 base and the J gene end by 6 bases; junction bases not matched to a gene: 5. The CDR3 spans 17 residues. The CDR3 loop is CASSQATGQGANSPLHF. CDR3 sequence (DNA): TGTGCCAGCAGCCAAGCTACCGGACAGGGGGCTAATTCACCCCTCCACTTT.

This clone appeared a few times. CDR3 nucleotides: TGTGCCAGTAGTATATCCAGGGCTGAAGTAGGCACCTTC. Translating gives CASSISRAEVGTF. The chain carries TRBV19 and TRBJ1-2, with D possibly matching TRBD1 (5 bases). Germline loops: CDR1 LNHDA, CDR2 SQIVND (reference sequence). The CDR3 covers 13 residues. V dropped 2 bases and J dropped 13 bases, with 17 bases sitting between them.

This sequence joins TRBV11-1 and TRBJ1-1; D unclear. Germline CDR1 is SGHAT and CDR2 is FQDESV (reference sequence). CDR3 length: 15 residues. The V end lost 1 base, the J end lost 1 base, and 10 bases lay between the germline ends. The CDR3 DNA reads TGTGCCAGCAGCTTAGGCGGTGGCGGGAACACTGAAGCTTTCTTT. This translates into CASSLGGGGNTEAFF.

CDR3 region: CASSQDWTAQETQYF. CDR3 nucleotide sequence: TGTGCCAGCAGCCAAGATTGGACAGCCCAAGAGACCCAGTACTTC. The V gene is TRBV3-1 (or the pseudogene TRBV3-2), the J gene TRBJ2-5, with a weak D call TRBD1 (6 bases). Per germline, CDR1 LGHDT and CDR2 YNNKEL (reference sequence). The CDR3 loop spans 15 amino acids. V was trimmed by 0 bases and J by 1 base, leaving 9 bases between them.

The chain joins TRBV28 to TRBJ2-4, with D unclear. Germline lookup yields CDR1 MDHEN and CDR2 SYDVKM. V shed 5 bases and J shed 0 bases, with 11 bases lying between them. There are 15 residues in the CDR3. Here the CDR3 reads CASSGPAEAKNIQYF. CDR3 nucleotides: TGTGCCAGCAGTGGCCCGGCGGAAGCCAAAAACATTCAGTACTTC.

This sequence joins TRBV4-1 and TRBJ2-2; TRBD2 matches 8 bases. This CDR3 region has 17 residues. J lost 4 bases, V lost 0 bases, and 7 bases had no gene match. CDR1 and CDR2 from the germline V gene are MGHRA and YSYEKL. The CDR3 region is CASSQDPKRERTGELFF. DNA for the CDR3: TGCGCCAGCAGCCAAGATCCCAAGCGGGAGCGCACCGGGGAGCTGTTTTTT.

This clone occurred once. The chain links TRBV19 to TRBJ2-2; 7 nucleotides agree with TRBD2. The CDR3 loop spans 16 amino acids. The germline gives CDR1 LNHDA, CDR2 SQIVND (reference sequence). V shed 11 bases and J 4 bases; nucleotides not matched to a gene: 16. CDR3 nucleotides: TGTGCCCGAACCCCGCCAAGCGGGGATTTCACCGGGGAGCTGTTTTTT. Its translation is CARTPPSGDFTGELFF. The entire variable domain, with the rest obtained from reference TRBV19 and TRBJ2-2, is as follows: DGGITQSPKYLFRKEGQNVTLSCEQNLNHDAMYWYRQDPGQGLRLIYYSQIVNDFQKGDIAEGYSVSREKKESFPLTVTSAQKNPTAFYLCARTPPSGDFTGELFFGEGSRLTVL.

For this clone: The junction departs from the called germline gene at one end, perhaps through a read error. V usage is TRBV12-5 and J usage is TRBJ2-7; 13 nucleotides line up with TRBD2. This CDR3 contains 13 residues. Germline CDR1 LGHNT, CDR2 FRNRAP. CDR3 bases: TGTGCTAGTGGTTTACATACTAGCGGGAGGGCTCGGTTC. Its protein product is CASGLHTSGRARF.

This chain links TRBV18 with TRBJ1-1, with 9 nucleotides matching TRBD1. V shed 3 bases, J shed 0 bases, and the junction held 5 bases outside the gene matches. The CDR3 extends over 16 amino acids. Germline CDR1 KGHSH, CDR2 LQKENI. The DNA for the CDR3 is TGTGCCAGCTCACCTGGGACAGGGACCATGAACACTGAAGCTTTCTTT. It codes for CASSPGTGTMNTEAFF. Full variable domain (missing parts from reference TRBV18 and TRBJ1-1): NAGVMQNPRHLVRRRGQEARLRCSPMKGHSHVYWYRQLPEEGLKFMVYLQKENIIDESGMPKERFSAEFPKEGPSILRIQQVVRGDSAAYFCASSPGTGTMNTEAFFGQGTRLTVV.

J is TRBJ1-4 and V is TRBV5-1; 9 bases fit TRBD1. After removal of 0 bases from V and 8 bases from J, the junction contained 2 bases not matched to a gene. CDR3 length: 14 residues. Germline CDR1 and CDR2: SGHRS and YFSETQ. CDR3 protein: CASSLDRGQEKLFF. In DNA form, the CDR3 reads TGCGCCAGCAGCTTGGACAGGGGGCAGGAAAAACTGTTTTTT.

The J gene is TRBJ1-6, the V gene TRBV9, with D possibly being TRBD1 (5 bases). CDR1 and CDR2 from the germline V gene are SGDLS and YYNGEE. The CDR3 consists of 17 residues. Deletions cut 4 bases from V and 7 bases from J, with 21 bases between. The CDR3: CASSSPREGRENSPLHF. The CDR3 region has the DNA TGTGCCAGCAGCTCCCCCAGGGAGGGACGGGAGAATTCACCCCTCCACTTT.

The V call is TRBV3-1 (or the pseudogene TRBV3-2), the J call TRBJ1-4, with a weak D call TRBD1 (5 bases). The germline V gene encodes CDR1 LGHDT and CDR2 YNNKEL (reference sequence). The CDR3 is made up of 14 amino acids. The V end lost 1 base, the J end lost 5 bases, and 8 bases lay between the germline ends. In nucleotides, the CDR3 is TGTGCCAGCAGCCAAGGACAGATAAATGAAAAACTGTTTTTT. Translating it yields CASSQGQINEKLFF.

The chain has TRBV4-1 and TRBJ1-6, with 7 bases that match TRBD1. CDR3 size: 20 residues. Trimming took 5 bases from V and 7 from J; bases not matched to a gene: 23. Per the germline V gene, CDR1 is MGHRA and CDR2 is YSYEKL. The CDR3 loop is CASSAPGRPSRTGDNSPLHF. CDR3 nucleotide sequence: TGCGCCAGCAGCGCACCAGGGCGCCCGTCTCGGACAGGCGACAATTCACCCCTCCACTTT.

This clone was observed a single time. The V and J genes are TRBV7-2 and TRBJ1-6, with D perhaps matching TRBD1 (5 bases). CDR1 is SGHTA and CDR2 is FQGNSA in the germline V gene. Trimming shortened V by 5 bases and J by 7 bases, and 15 bases separated the two germline ends. The CDR3 loop spans 15 amino acids. The CDR3 DNA follows: TGTGCCAGCAGCCGCGCGTGGAGGGGAAATTCACCCCTCCACTTT. Translating gives CASSRAWRGNSPLHF. Filled out from reference TRBV7-2 and TRBJ1-6, the complete variable domain reads GAGVSQSPSNKVTEKGKDVELRCDPISGHTALYWYRQSLGQGLEFLIYFQGNSAPDKSGLPSDRFSAERTGGSVSTLTIQRTQQEDSAVYLCASSRAWRGNSPLHFGNGTRLTVT.

This clone was observed a single time. This rearrangement joins TRBV6-5 to TRBJ1-2; D is possibly TRBD1 (5 bases). CDR3 length: 13 amino acids. Trimming took off 6 bases at V and 3 bases at J, with 11 bases between the two ends. CDR1 is MNHEY, CDR2 SVGAGI, per germline. The CDR3 here is CASRPLGDYGYTF. The DNA for the CDR3 is TGTGCCAGCAGGCCCCTAGGGGACTATGGCTACACCTTC.

This clone was recorded only once. This chain joins TRBV28 and TRBJ1-5; possibly TRBD1 for D (6 bases). The germline V gene has CDR1 MDHEN and CDR2 SYDVKM. V gave up 7 bases and J gave up 5 bases, with 9 bases separating them. This CDR3 has 12 amino acids. The CDR3 region is CASKEGDQPQHF. The CDR3 DNA sequence: TGTGCCAGCAAAGAGGGGGATCAGCCCCAGCATTTT.

The J gene is TRBJ1-5, the V gene TRBV6-6, with D tentatively TRBD1 (5 bases). Trimming shortened V by 6 bases and J by 0 bases, and 9 bases separated the two germline ends. Germline CDR1 reads MNHNY; CDR2 reads SVGAGI (reference sequence). This CDR3 comprises 14 residues. This CDR3 is CASRGGYSNQPQHF. CDR3 DNA: TGTGCCAGCAGGGGGGGATATAGCAATCAGCCCCAGCATTTT.

The sample holds one count of this clone. V usage is TRBV9 and J usage is TRBJ2-3; TRBD1 matches 10 bases. The germline gives CDR1 SGDLS, CDR2 YYNGEE. The CDR3 consists of 15 residues. The ends lost 0 bases at V and 5 bases at J; junction bases unmatched: 3. Here the CDR3 DNA reads TGTGCCAGCAGCGTAGAAGGGACAGGGGTAGATACGCAGTATTTT. It codes for CASSVEGTGVDTQYF.

This sequence joins TRBV7-9 and TRBJ1-1; TRBD1 matches at 8 bases. V shed 8 bases, J shed 7 bases, and the junction held 12 bases outside the gene matches. Looked up from germline, CDR1 is SEHNR and CDR2 is FQNEAQ (reference sequence). This CDR3 is built from 14 residues. Here the CDR3 reads CASSSRGPESEAFF. The CDR3 region has the DNA TGTGCCAGCTCATCCAGGGGGCCGGAGAGTGAAGCTTTCTTT.

The chain links TRBV4-1 to TRBJ2-5; 9 bases are shared with TRBD2. Germline lookup yields CDR1 MGHRA and CDR2 YSYEKL. The length of the CDR3 is 15 residues. V trimming: 4 bases; J trimming: 4 bases; junction bases outside the gene matches: 7. CDR3 protein: CASSPVAGASETQYF. DNA for the CDR3: TGCGCCAGCAGCCCAGTAGCGGGAGCGTCAGAGACCCAGTACTTC.